This record looks at one TCR beta chain sequence and its context. The sample belongs to a study of T-cell reconstitution after alpha-beta-depleted transplantation in children. The V end was cut by 6 bases, the J end by 4 bases, with 13 bases between. The CDR3 covers 13 residues. Looked up from germline, CDR1 is DFQATT and CDR2 is SNEGSKA (reference sequence). This sample's TCRbeta library carried unique molecular identifier barcodes. Each CDR3 protein is one row after TCRdb ran MiXCR on the PCR reads. Counted here are some 220,000 distinct CDR3 sequences, around 9.5% occurring once; the ten biggest clones make up less than 8%.

The rearrangement links TRBV20-1 to TRBJ1-5, with a weak D call TRBD1 (6 bases). Sequenced here: PBMCs from the stem cell graft donor, sampled from the stem cell graft. This sequence was found in a human donor who donated a stem cell graft to a child with acute lymphoblastic leukemia. The CDR3, as DNA: TGCAGTGCCGACCGACAGGCTAATCAGCCCCAGCATTTT. The encoded protein is CSADRQANQPQHF.